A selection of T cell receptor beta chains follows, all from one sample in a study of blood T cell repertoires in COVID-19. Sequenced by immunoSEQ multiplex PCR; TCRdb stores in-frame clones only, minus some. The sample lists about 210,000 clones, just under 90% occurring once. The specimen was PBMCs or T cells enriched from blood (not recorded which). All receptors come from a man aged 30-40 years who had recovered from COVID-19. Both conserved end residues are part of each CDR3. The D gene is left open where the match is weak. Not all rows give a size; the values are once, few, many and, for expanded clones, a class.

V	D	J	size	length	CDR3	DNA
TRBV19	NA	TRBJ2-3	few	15	CASSMADTITDTQYF	TGTGCCAGTAGTATGGCTGACACGATCACAGATACGCAGTATTTT
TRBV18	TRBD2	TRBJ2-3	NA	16	CASSRALAGDTDTQYF	TGTGCCAGCTCACGGGCACTAGCGGGAGACACAGATACGCAGTATTTT
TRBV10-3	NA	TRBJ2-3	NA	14	CAIKFGGATDTQYF	TGTGCCATCAAATTCGGCGGGGCCACAGATACGCAGTATTTT
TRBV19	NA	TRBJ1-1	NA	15	CASNPGRDRVTEAFF	TGTGCCAGTAACCCAGGGCGGGATAGGGTTACTGAAGCTTTCTTT
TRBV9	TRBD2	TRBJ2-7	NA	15	CASSVSGTRGYEQYF	TGTGCCAGCAGCGTATCGGGGACTAGGGGCTACGAGCAGTACTTC
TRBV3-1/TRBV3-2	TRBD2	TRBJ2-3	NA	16	CASSQGAGGMTDTQYF	TGTGCCAGCAGCCAAGGGGCGGGAGGGATGACAGATACGCAGTATTTT
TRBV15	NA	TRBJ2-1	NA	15	CATSVTREQGSVQFF	TGTGCCACCAGCGTAACCCGAGAGCAGGGTTCGGTACAGTTCTTC
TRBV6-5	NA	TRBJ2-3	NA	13	CASAGASTDTQYF	TGTGCCAGCGCTGGGGCTAGCACAGATACGCAGTATTTT
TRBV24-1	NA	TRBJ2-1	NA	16	CATSDQGGSSYNEQFF	TGTGCCACCAGTGACCAGGGTGGTAGCTCCTACAATGAGCAGTTCTTC
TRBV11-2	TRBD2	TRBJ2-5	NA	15	CASSSGLAPGETQYF	TGTGCCAGCAGCTCGGGACTAGCCCCTGGGGAGACCCAGTACTTC
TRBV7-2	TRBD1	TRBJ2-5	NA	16	CASSLGQGTGQETQYF	TGTGCCAGCAGCTTAGGGCAGGGGACAGGCCAAGAGACCCAGTACTTC
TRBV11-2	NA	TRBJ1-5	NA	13	CASSSQGNQPQHF	TGTGCCAGCAGCTCCCAGGGGAATCAGCCCCAGCATTTT
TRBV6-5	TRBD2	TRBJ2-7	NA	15	CASSYLAGETYEQYF	TGTGCCAGCAGCTACCTAGCGGGGGAAACATACGAGCAGTACTTC
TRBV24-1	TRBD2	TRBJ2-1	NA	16	CATSDRGGGSYNEQFF	TGTGCCACCAGTGACCGCGGGGGGGGATCCTACAATGAGCAGTTCTTC
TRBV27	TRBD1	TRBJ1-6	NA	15	CASSSTGGYNSPLHF	TGTGCCAGCAGTTCGACAGGGGGATATAATTCACCCCTCCACTTT
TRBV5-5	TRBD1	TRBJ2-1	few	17	CASSSRRGLSGYNEQFF	TGTGCCAGCAGCTCCCGCAGGGGGCTAAGTGGGTACAATGAGCAGTTCTTC
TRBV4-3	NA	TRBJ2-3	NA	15	CASSQDTGETDTQYF	TGCGCCAGCAGCCAAGATACCGGGGAGACAGATACGCAGTATTTT
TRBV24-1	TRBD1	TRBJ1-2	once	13	CATQDRGRAGYTF	TGTGCCACCCAAGACAGGGGGCGCGCCGGCTACACCTTC
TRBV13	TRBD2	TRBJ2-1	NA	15	CASSHLAGGGDEQFF	TGTGCCAGCTCCCATCTAGCGGGAGGGGGGGATGAGCAGTTCTTC
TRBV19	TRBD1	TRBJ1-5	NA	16	CASSIQGGGSNQPQHF	TGTGCCAGTAGTATTCAGGGGGGAGGAAGCAATCAGCCCCAGCATTTT
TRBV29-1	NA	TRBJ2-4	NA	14	CSVELLGGGDIQYF	TGCAGCGTTGAATTGCTGGGCGGAGGGGACATTCAGTACTTC
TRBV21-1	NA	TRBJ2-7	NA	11	CASSRQHEQYF	TGTGCCAGCAGCAGACAACACGAGCAGTACTTC
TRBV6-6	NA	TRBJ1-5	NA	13	CATWAYSNQPQHF	TGTGCCACCTGGGCATATAGCAATCAGCCCCAGCATTTT
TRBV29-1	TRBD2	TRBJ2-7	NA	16	CSVQLPTSGFTYEQYF	TGCAGCGTACAACTACCCACTAGCGGGTTCACCTACGAGCAGTACTTC